The clone carrying this TCR beta chain was seen more than once but under ten times. Germline V gene sequence: CDR1 SGHRS, CDR2 YFSETQ. Trimming left V 3 bases short and J 10 bases short, with 11 bases between. The CDR3 runs 12 residues. Expressed TCRB transcripts were sequenced, since all the RNA that had been isolated was reverse transcribed. Sequencing was performed with immunoSEQ multiplex PCR; in TCRdb, only in-frame clones are kept and a portion is missing. The sample has roughly 450,000 clones, 10% to 12% seen once. This sample is drawn from a study of beta chain features in type 1 diabetes. Whole-study context: What patients shared with healthy donors was a similar profile of age, gender and cell yields.

V gene TRBV5-1 combines with J gene TRBJ2-1; D may be TRBD1 (5 bases). The TCR was taken from a woman younger than 35 in good health. The sample taken for sequencing was naive CD4+ T cells from blood. The CDR3: CASSSPWGEQFF. The CDR3 coding sequence is TGCGCCAGCAGCTCCCCCTGGGGCGAGCAGTTCTTC. The full variable domain, completed using reference TRBV5-1 and TRBJ2-1, is KAGVTQTPRYLIKTRGQQVTLSCSPISGHRSVSWYQQTPGQGLQFLFEYFSETQRNKGNFPGRFSGRQFSNSRSEMNVSTLELGDSALYLCASSSPWGEQFFGPGTRLTVL.